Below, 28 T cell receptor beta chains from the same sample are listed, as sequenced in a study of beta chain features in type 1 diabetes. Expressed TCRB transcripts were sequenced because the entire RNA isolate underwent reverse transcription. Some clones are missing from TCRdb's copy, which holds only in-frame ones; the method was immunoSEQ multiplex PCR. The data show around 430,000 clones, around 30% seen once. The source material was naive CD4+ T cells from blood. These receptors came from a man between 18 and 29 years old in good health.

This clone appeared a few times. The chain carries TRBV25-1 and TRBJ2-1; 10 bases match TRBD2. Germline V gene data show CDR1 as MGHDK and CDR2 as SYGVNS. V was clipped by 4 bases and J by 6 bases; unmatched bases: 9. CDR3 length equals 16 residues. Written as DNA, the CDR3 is TGTGCCAGCAGTGGAGCAAGCGGGAGGGTGGCCAATGAGCAGTTCTTC. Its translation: CASSGASGRVANEQFF.

The CDR3, as DNA: TGTGCCAGCATGCCAGCGGGAGGGATAGATACGCAGTATTTT. Its protein is CASMPAGGIDTQYF. The chain has TRBV28 and TRBJ2-3; 10 bases map to TRBD2. The CDR3 length is 14 residues. V trimming: 7 bases; J trimming: 5 bases; junction bases outside the gene matches: 6. The V gene's germline CDR1 is MDHEN and CDR2 SYDVKM.

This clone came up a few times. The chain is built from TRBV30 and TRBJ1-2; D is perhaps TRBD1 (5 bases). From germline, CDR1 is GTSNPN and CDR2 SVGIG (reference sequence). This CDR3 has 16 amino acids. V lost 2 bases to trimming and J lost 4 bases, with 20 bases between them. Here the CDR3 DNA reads TGTGCCTGGAGTTCCCAGGGACCTAGTCTCGGCTATGGCTACACCTTC. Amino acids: CAWSSQGPSLGYGYTF.

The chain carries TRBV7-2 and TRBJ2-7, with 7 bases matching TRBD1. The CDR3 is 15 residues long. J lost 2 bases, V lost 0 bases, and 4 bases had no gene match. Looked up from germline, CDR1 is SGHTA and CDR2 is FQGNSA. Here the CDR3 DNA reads TGTGCCAGCAGCTTAGCGGGACAGTATACCTACGAGCAGTACTTC. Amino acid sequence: CASSLAGQYTYEQYF.

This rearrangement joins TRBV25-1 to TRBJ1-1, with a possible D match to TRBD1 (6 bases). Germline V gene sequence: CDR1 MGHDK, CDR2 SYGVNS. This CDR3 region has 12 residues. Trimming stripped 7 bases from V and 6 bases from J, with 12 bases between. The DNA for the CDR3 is TGTGCCAGCACCCTCAGGGGATCTGAAGCTTTCTTT. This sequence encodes CASTLRGSEAFF.

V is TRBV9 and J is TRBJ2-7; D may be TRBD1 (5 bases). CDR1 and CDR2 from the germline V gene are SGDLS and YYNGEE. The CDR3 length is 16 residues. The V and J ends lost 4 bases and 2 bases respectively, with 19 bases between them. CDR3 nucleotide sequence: TGTGCCAGCAGCCCTCAGCCCCTGACAGTTCCCTACGAGCAGTACTTC. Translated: CASSPQPLTVPYEQYF.

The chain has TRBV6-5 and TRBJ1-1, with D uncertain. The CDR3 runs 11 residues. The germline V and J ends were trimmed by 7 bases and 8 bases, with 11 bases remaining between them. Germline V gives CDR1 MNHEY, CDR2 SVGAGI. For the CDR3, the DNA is TGTGCCAGCATCCGAGGGTTCGAAGCTTTCTTT. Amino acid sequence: CASIRGFEAFF.

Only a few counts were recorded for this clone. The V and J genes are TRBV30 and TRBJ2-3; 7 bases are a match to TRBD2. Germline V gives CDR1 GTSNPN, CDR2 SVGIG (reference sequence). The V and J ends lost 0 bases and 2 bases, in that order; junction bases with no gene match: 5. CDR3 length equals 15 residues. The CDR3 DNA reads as TGTGCCTGGAGTGTATGGGCGGGGGACACAGATACGCAGTATTTT. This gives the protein CAWSVWAGDTDTQYF.

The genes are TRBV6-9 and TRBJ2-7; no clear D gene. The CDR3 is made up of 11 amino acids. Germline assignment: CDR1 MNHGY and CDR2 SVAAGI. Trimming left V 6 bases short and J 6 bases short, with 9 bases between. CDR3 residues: CASSTPAEQYF. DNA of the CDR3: TGTGCCAGCAGCACCCCAGCCGAGCAGTACTTC.

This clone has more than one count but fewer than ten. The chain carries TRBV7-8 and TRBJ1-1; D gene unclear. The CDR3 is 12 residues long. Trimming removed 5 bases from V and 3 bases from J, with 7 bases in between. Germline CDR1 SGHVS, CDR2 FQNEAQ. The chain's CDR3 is CASSPMDTEAFF. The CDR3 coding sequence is TGTGCCAGCAGCCCAATGGACACTGAAGCTTTCTTT.

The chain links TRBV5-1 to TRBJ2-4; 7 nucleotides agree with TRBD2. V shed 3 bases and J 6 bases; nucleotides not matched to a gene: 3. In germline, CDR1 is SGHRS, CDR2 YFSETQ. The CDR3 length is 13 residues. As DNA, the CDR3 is TGCGCCAGCAGCTCTCTAGCGGCAAACATTCAGTACTTC. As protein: CASSSLAANIQYF.

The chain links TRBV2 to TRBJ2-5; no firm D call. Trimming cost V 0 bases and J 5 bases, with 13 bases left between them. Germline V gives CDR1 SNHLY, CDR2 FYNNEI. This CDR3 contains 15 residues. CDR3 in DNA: TGTGCCAGCAGTGAAGCGCGGCCCTTGCTGGAGACCCAGTACTTC. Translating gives CASSEARPLLETQYF. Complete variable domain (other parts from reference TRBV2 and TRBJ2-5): EPEVTQTPSHQVTQMGQEVILRCVPISNHLYFYWYRQILGQKVEFLVSFYNNEISEKSEIFDDQFSVERPDGSNFTLKIRSTKLEDSAMYFCASSEARPLLETQYFGPGTRLLVL.

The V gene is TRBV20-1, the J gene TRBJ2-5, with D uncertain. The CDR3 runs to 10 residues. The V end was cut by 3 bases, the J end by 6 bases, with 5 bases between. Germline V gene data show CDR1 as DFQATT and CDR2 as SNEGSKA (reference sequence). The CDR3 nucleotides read TGCAGTGCTAGGGTGCAGACCCAGTACTTC. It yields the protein CSARVQTQYF.

This chain's CDR3 is CASSFGLAGAVGELFF. CDR3 in DNA: TGTGCCAGCAGCTTCGGACTAGCGGGAGCGGTCGGGGAGCTGTTTTTT. The chain links TRBV5-4 to TRBJ2-2, with 13 bases aligning to TRBD2. Trimming took 2 bases from V and 7 from J; bases not matched to a gene: 5. The CDR3 has 16 residues. The germline V gene has CDR1 SGHNT and CDR2 YYREEE (reference sequence).

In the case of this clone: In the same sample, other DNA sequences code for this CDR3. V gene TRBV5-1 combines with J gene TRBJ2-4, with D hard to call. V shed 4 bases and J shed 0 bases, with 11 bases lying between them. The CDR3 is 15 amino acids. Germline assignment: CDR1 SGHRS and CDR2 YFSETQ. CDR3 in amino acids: CASSLDRLAKNIQYF. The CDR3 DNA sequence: TGCGCCAGCAGCCTGGACCGACTAGCCAAAAACATTCAGTACTTC.

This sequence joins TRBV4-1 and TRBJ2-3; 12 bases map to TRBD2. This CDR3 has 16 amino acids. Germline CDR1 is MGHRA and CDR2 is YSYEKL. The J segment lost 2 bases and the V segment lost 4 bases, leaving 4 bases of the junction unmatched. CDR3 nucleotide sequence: TGCGCCAGCAGCCCCGGACTAGCGGGACCCACAGATACGCAGTATTTT. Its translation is CASSPGLAGPTDTQYF.

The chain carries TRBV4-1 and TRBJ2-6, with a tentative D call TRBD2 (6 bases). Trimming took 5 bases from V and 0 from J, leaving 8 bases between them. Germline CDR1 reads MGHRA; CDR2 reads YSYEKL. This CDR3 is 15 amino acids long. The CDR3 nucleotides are TGCGCCAGCAGCTACGGGGGCTCTGGGGCCAACGTCCTGACTTTC. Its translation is CASSYGGSGANVLTF.

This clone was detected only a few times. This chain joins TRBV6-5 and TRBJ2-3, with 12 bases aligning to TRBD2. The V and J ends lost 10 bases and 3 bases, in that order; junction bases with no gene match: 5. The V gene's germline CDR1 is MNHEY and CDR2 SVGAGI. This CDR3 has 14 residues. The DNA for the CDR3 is TGTGCCACCGCTAGCGGGAGGGCTACAGATACGCAGTATTTT. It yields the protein CATASGRATDTQYF.

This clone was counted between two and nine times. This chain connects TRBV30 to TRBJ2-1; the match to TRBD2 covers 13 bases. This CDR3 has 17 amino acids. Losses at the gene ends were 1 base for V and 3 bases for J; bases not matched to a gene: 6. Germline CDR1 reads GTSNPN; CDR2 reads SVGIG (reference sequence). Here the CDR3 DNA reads TGTGCCTGGAGTGGTGGACTAGCGGGAGCGAGCTACAATGAGCAGTTCTTC. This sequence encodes CAWSGGLAGASYNEQFF.

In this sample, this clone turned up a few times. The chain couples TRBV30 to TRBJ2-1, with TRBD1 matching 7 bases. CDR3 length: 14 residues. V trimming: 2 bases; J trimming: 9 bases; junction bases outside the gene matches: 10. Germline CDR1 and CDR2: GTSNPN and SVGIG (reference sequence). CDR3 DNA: TGTGCCTGGAGTTACGACAGGGCTTTAGTTGAGCAGTTCTTC. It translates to CAWSYDRALVEQFF. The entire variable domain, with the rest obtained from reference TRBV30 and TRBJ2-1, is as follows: SQTIHQWPATLVQPVGSPLSLECTVEGTSNPNLYWYRQAAGRGLQLLFYSVGIGQISSEVPQNLSASRPQDRQFILSSKKLLLSDSGFYLCAWSYDRALVEQFFGPGTRLTVL.

The CDR3 bases are TGTGCCAGCAGCTTAGCGGGTGGGGTGGATACGCAGTATTTT. Translating it yields CASSLAGGVDTQYF. The genes are TRBV7-2 and TRBJ2-3; D not certain. CDR1 and CDR2 from the germline V gene are SGHTA and FQGNSA. This CDR3 is 14 amino acids long. V dropped 0 bases and J dropped 6 bases, with 10 bases sitting between them.

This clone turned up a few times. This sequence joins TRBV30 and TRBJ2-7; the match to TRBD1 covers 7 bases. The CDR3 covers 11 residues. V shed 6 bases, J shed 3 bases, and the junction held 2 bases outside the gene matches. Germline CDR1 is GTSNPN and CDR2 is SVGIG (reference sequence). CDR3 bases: TGTGCCTGCAGGGGGAACTACGAGCAGTACTTC. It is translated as CACRGNYEQYF.

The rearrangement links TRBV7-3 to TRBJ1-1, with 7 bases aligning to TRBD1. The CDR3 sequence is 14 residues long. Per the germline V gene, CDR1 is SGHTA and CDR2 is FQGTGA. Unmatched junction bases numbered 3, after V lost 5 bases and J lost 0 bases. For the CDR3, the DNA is TGTGCCAGCAGCAGACAGGGAGTGAACACTGAAGCTTTCTTT. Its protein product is CASSRQGVNTEAFF. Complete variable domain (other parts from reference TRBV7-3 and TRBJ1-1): GAGVSQTPSNKVTEKGKYVELRCDPISGHTALYWYRQSLGQGPEFLIYFQGTGAADDSGLPNDRFFAVRPEGSVSTLKIQRTERGDSAVYLCASSRQGVNTEAFFGQGTRLTVV.

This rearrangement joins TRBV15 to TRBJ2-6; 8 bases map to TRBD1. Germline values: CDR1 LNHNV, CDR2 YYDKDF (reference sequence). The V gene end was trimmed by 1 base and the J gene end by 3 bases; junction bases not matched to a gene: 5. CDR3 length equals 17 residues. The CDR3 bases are TGTGCCACCAGCAGAGCAGGGGGCAGTTTTGGGGCCAACGTCCTGACTTTC. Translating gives CATSRAGGSFGANVLTF.

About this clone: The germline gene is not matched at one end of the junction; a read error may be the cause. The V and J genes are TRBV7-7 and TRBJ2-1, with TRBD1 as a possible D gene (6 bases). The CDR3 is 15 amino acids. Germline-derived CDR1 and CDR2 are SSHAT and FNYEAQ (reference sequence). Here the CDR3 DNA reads TGTGCTAGCAGCTTAGGTGCGGACAGAAACAATGAGCAGTTCTTC. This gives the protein CASSLGADRNNEQFF.

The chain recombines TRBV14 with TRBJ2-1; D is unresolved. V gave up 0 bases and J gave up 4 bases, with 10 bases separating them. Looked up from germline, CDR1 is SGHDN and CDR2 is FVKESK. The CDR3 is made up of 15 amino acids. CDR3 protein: CASSQDRHRYNEQFF. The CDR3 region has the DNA TGTGCCAGCAGCCAAGATAGGCACCGATACAATGAGCAGTTCTTC. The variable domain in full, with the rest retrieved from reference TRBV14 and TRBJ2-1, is EAGVTQFPSHSVIEKGQTVTLRCDPISGHDNLYWYRRVMGKEIKFLLHFVKESKQDESGMPNNRFLAERTGGTYSTLKVQPAELEDSGVYFCASSQDRHRYNEQFFGPGTRLTVL.

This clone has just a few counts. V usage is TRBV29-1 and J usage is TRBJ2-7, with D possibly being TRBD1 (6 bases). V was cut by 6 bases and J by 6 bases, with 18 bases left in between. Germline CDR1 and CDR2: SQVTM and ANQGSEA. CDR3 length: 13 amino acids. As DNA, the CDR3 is TGCAGCGTCGCGACAGGATATTTATCCGAGCAGTACTTC. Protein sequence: CSVATGYLSEQYF.

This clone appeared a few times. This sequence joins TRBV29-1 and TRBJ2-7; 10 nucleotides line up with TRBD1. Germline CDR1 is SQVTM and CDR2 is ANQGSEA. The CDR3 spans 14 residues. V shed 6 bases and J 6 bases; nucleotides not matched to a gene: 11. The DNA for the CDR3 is TGCAGCGTGACCGGGGACAGGGGTTTCCTCGAGCAGTACTTC. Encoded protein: CSVTGDRGFLEQYF.